The clone carrying this T cell receptor beta chain was counted only a few times. The V gene's germline CDR1 is SGHAT and CDR2 FQNNGV. The CDR3 extends over 14 amino acids. The V gene lost 7 bases and the J gene lost 3 bases, with 10 bases spanning the gap. This record belongs to a study of blood T cell repertoires in COVID-19. The assay was immunoSEQ multiplex PCR, and TCRdb's table has in-frame clones only and misses some. The table records 150,000 to 200,000 clones, around three quarters of them present only once. The source of this sequence is a man in his fifties or sixties with active or convalescent COVID-19. This chain uses TRBV11-2 with TRBJ1-6; perhaps TRBD1 as D (6 bases). Sequenced input: peripheral blood. The CDR3 loop is CASTRDNYNSPLHF. As DNA, the CDR3 is TGTGCCAGCACCCGGGACAACTATAATTCACCCCTCCACTTT.